This is a list of T cell receptor beta chains from one sample in a study of blood T cell repertoires in COVID-19. Some clones are missing from TCRdb's copy, which holds only in-frame ones; the method was immunoSEQ multiplex PCR. The repertoire consists of 250,000 to 400,000 clones, with roughly 90% occurring once and the leading ten covering less than 3.5%. Sequenced sample: peripheral blood. These receptor sequences come from a young woman with COVID-19, enrolled during active disease. CDR3s include the opening cysteine and the closing phenylalanine or tryptophan.

V: TRBV11-2; CDR3: CASSLAPERPLSYEQYF
V: TRBV10-3; CDR3: CAISEAGKGLISGANVLTF
V: TRBV30; CDR3: CACRPGQKGLTNEKLFF
V: TRBV5-4; CDR3: CASSPGTSGQETQYF
V: TRBV5-6; CDR3: CASSHSGTNYGYTF
V: TRBV12-3/TRBV12-4; CDR3: CASSLGDRGQTF
V: TRBV28; CDR3: CAANRGYSTEAFF
V: TRBV24-1; CDR3: CATSDRDRGLNGYTF
V: TRBV3-1/TRBV3-2; CDR3: CASSQVAGGYIYEQYF
V: TRBV19; CDR3: CASSIPPMGGARGTNEKLFF
V: TRBV3-1/TRBV3-2; CDR3: CASSQDRDTTQYF
V: TRBV12-3/TRBV12-4; CDR3: CASSLGRVNEQFF
V: TRBV4-1; CDR3: CASSPGLAGQTPNRNEQFF
V: TRBV27; CDR3: CASSQGLGQPQHF
V: TRBV5-1; CDR3: CASSFGGPGETQYF
V: TRBV5-1; CDR3: CASSLNRGPTDAEAFF
V: TRBV19; CDR3: CASSFTGESNQPQHF
V: TRBV30; CDR3: CAWSTDRGPNYGYTF